The rows below give T cell receptor beta chains drawn from one sample of a study of blood T cell repertoires in COVID-19. Data came from immunoSEQ multiplex PCR; TCRdb stores just in-frame clones and leaves some out. The sample includes around 95,000 clones, 80% seen only once; the top ten take 31%. Source material: peripheral blood. The receptors were gathered from a man aged 65-85 years with active or convalescent COVID-19. Both conserved end residues are part of each CDR3. A D gene is named only where the DNA matches it firmly. Size is omitted from some rows. Given values are once, few, many or a class for expanded clones.

d_call	v_call	j_call	clone_size	cdr3_nt	cdr3_aa
TRBD1	TRBV28	TRBJ2-3	few	TGTGCCAGCAGCGTGGACAGGGGTACAGATACGCAGTATTTT	CASSVDRGTDTQYF
.	TRBV6-5	TRBJ1-2	.	TGTGCCAGCCGCGGGGCGAACTATGGCTACACCTTC	CASRGANYGYTF
TRBD1	TRBV6-4	TRBJ1-2	.	TGTGCCAGCAGCCCCGGGACAGGGGTTTATGGCTACACCTTC	CASSPGTGVYGYTF
TRBD2	TRBV5-6	TRBJ2-3	few	TGTGCCAGCAGCGGGCTGACTAGCGGGACAGATACGCAGTATTTT	CASSGLTSGTDTQYF
TRBD2	TRBV5-1	TRBJ2-6	.	TGCGCCAGCAGCTGGACTAGCGGGGGCCGCTCTGGGGCCAACGTCCTGACTTTC	CASSWTSGGRSGANVLTF
.	TRBV7-2	TRBJ2-7	.	TGTGCCAGCAGCCCCCCGAGCCGACGGGACGAGCAGTACTTC	CASSPPSRRDEQYF
.	TRBV29-1	TRBJ2-5	few	TGCAGCGTTGAAGGGGGCAGCCAAGAGACCCAGTACTTC	CSVEGGSQETQYF
.	TRBV6-2/TRBV6-3	TRBJ2-1	.	TGTGCCAGCAGTTACCCCTCCAATGAGCAGTTCTTC	CASSYPSNEQFF
.	TRBV15	TRBJ1-6	once	TGTGCCACCAGCAGCCCAGGGACACCCCTCCACTTT	CATSSPGTPLHF
TRBD1	TRBV11-1	TRBJ1-5	.	TGTGCCAGCAGCCTGACAGGGGTCGGTCAGCCCCAGCATTTT	CASSLTGVGQPQHF
TRBD1	TRBV7-9	TRBJ2-7	.	TGTGCCAGCAGCTCCGACAGGGGGAGTTTCGGGCAGTACTTC	CASSSDRGSFGQYF
.	TRBV24-1	TRBJ2-2	.	TGTGCCACCAGTGACGTTCTGGGGGAGCTGTTTTTT	CATSDVLGELFF
.	TRBV13	TRBJ1-2	once	TGTGCCAGCAGCTTAGGCCATAGAAGTACTAACTATGGCTACACCTTC	CASSLGHRSTNYGYTF
TRBD2	TRBV3-1/TRBV3-2	TRBJ2-1	.	TGTGCCAGCAGCCAGTCTAGCGGGAGGAGGTTCTATGAGCAGTTCTTC	CASSQSSGRRFYEQFF
.	TRBV27	TRBJ1-2	.	TGTGCCAGCACTGCTTTGGACAGAAACTATGGCTACACCTTC	CASTALDRNYGYTF
.	TRBV5-5	TRBJ1-4	.	TGTGCCAGCAGCCTCTTAGGGGGATTGGGTGAAAAACTGTTTTTT	CASSLLGGLGEKLFF
.	TRBV18	TRBJ1-1	medium-sized	TGTGCCAGCTCACCTATCGGGGGGGACCGGAACACTGAAGCTTTCTTT	CASSPIGGDRNTEAFF
.	TRBV6-5	TRBJ1-1	.	TGTGCCAGCAGAGTCAGGGACACTGAAGCTTTCTTT	CASRVRDTEAFF
.	TRBV10-1	TRBJ1-2	once	TGCGCCAGAGGGGGATTGAATGGCTACACCTTC	CARGGLNGYTF
.	TRBV29-1	TRBJ2-3	.	TGCAGGCTTGGCAGGGGAGGGGGGACAGATACGCAGTATTTT	CRLGRGGGTDTQYF